There are many counts of the clone carrying this T cell receptor (beta chain). These data originate in a study of blood T cells in healthy people across ages. Germline CDR1 LGHNA, CDR2 YSLEER. This CDR3 region has 19 residues. Trimming cost V 0 bases and J 0 bases, with 21 bases left between them. PCR was performed a second time for about 6 to 12 cycles using a sample-barcoded 5' primer and a J-beta primer mix. TCRdb fed the 5' RACE reads into MiXCR, producing one record per CDR3 protein. Of around 1,100,000 distinct CDR3 sequences listed, 30% to 40% are singletons. The clonotype was recovered from a young man in good health. The chain carries TRBV4-3 and TRBJ2-7; D might be TRBD1 or TRBD2, each matching 6 bases. The sample taken for sequencing was blood. As DNA, the CDR3 is TGCGCCAGCAGCCAAGATACAGGGACTCCTTTTCTTACCTCCTACGAGCAGTACTTC. This codes for CASSQDTGTPFLTSYEQYF.